This TCR beta chain was obtained from a study of blood T cell repertoires in COVID-19. Overall study context: Nucleic acid was either cDNA or gDNA, and it came from T cells, B-cell-depleted T cells, or PBMCs.

This CDR3 is 15 amino acids long. Germline V gene data show CDR1 as MNHEY and CDR2 as SVGAGI. The V gene end was trimmed by 6 bases and the J gene end by 3 bases; junction bases not matched to a gene: 7. This clone was detected once. How the authors handled the data: Estimated nucleated cell counts came from reference gene primer amplification. Sequencing used immunoSEQ multiplex PCR; TCRdb keeps in-frame clones, though not all of them. V, J and clone size are taken as reported in that table, and D and trimming were inferred from the DNA itself. The sample includes about 430,000 clones, approximately 90% of them seen just once. Seattle patients were enrolled while actively infected and followed longitudinally.

The sequencing input was peripheral blood. This TCR came from a man aged 18 to 30 with COVID-19, enrolled during active disease. V is TRBV6-5 and J is TRBJ1-4; 7 positions match TRBD1. CDR3: CASRGTDTSNEKLFF. The CDR3 DNA reads as TGTGCCAGCAGGGGGACAGATACTTCTAATGAAAAACTGTTTTTT.